This T cell receptor beta chain was observed in a study of blood T cell repertoires in COVID-19 (dated by TCRdb to between 2020 and 2021). Looking at the study overall: Samples covering the acute and convalescent phases of COVID-19 were provided by collaborators in the United States, Italy and Spain. HLA class I and class II types, where available, came from metadata supplied by the sample provider rather than from assay-based typing. The repertoires were made available in a free public database intended to serve as a resource for research on the immune response to SARS-CoV-2. Samples were obtained from the ongoing ImmuneRACE study (first 160 participants) and from some 1,200 subjects provided by 6 global collaborators. Subjects who had been exposed to COVID-19, were actively infected with it, or had recovered from it provided the deeply sampled blood TCRbeta repertoires that made up the dataset. A de-identified subject ID, COVID-19 status, age in years and sex were almost always included in the sample metadata. The prospective study material was composed of cDNA or gDNA derived from T cells, B-cell-depleted T cells, or PBMCs.

TCRbeta CDR3 regions were amplified from genomic DNA using the immunoSEQ Assay, a bias-controlled multiplex PCR. Per the source publication's procedure: Within the assay, amplification of reference gene primers was used to estimate how many nucleated cells each sample contained. Sequence reads were collapsed and filtered to measure the absolute abundance of every unique TCRbeta CDR3 rearrangement. For each sample, productive Simpson clonality was calculated as the square root of Simpson's diversity index over productive rearrangements. TCRdb carries this immuneACCESS record with in-frame sequences only. Its versions omit some clonotypes, under half of them owing to an unresolved V gene in the studies checked, with the rest unexplained. The DNA gave D and trimming, while V, J and clone size come from that table. The sample profile shows some 94,000 clones; 87% of them were found once. The ten top clones hold 18% of the sample.

On this clone itself: Its cognate antigen has yet to be identified. No much larger clone exists at a distance of one base, and base qualities are not known.

Counted from cysteine to phenylalanine, this CDR3 has 18 amino acids. Only CDR3 DNA is held: 54 bases, read in frame from base 1. The germline V end is reduced by 4 bases and the J end by 1 base; junction bases left unmatched: 15. The germline V gene encodes CDR1 LGHDT and CDR2 YNNKEL (reference sequence). Study-wide findings and limitations: How much clinical and demographic metadata was included differed by source and by participant, and the metadata was provided uncurated.

In Seattle, one collaborating source enrolled patients while the infection was active and tracked those patients longitudinally over the course of disease. Collaborating institutions collected whole blood in K2EDTA tubes following their own protocols. Collaborator samples were shipped for TCRbeta analysis as frozen whole blood, isolated PBMCs, or DNA extracted from either sample type. The receptor chain draws on TRBV3-1 (or the pseudogene TRBV3-2) and TRBJ1-1; 7 nucleotides in the junction match TRBD1. Sequenced sample: peripheral blood. The source is a woman aged 60-75 years with COVID-19, enrolled during active disease. The sequenced DNA: TGTGCCAGCAGCCTCCTGACAGGGCTGGCGGTGGGGAACACTGAAGCTTTCTTT. It specifies CASSLLTGLAVGNTEAFF.